The clone carrying this TCR beta chain was recorded a few times. This sample includes further DNA sequences coding for the same CDR3. This record belongs to a study of beta chain features in type 1 diabetes. Expressed TCRB transcripts were sequenced after all isolated RNA was converted to cDNA. Data came from immunoSEQ multiplex PCR; TCRdb stores just in-frame clones and leaves some out. The table lists about 360,000 clones, around an eighth of them singletons. The CDR3 consists of 14 residues. The trim removed 6 bases at V and 4 bases at J, leaving 6 bases unmatched. Germline V CDR1 and CDR2: MNHNY, SVGAGI (reference sequence).

J is TRBJ2-7 and V is TRBV6-6, with 10 bases that match TRBD1. Sequenced: naive CD4+ T cells from blood. This clonotype originated in a man between 18 and 29 years old in good health. The CDR3 DNA reads TGTGCCAGCAGGCCGGGACAGGGGACGTACGAGCAGTACTTC. It codes for CASRPGQGTYEQYF.